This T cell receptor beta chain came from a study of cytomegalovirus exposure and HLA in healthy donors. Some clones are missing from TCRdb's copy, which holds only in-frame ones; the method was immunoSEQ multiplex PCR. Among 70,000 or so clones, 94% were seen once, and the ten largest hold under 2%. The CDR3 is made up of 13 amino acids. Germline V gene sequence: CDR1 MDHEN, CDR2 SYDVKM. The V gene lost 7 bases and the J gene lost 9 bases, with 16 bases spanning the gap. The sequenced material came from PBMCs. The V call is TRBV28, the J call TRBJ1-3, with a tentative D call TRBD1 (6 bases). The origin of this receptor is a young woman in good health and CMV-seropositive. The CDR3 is CASNRIGGVTIYF. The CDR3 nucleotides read TGTGCCAGCAACCGGATAGGGGGGGTCACCATATATTTT.